Presented here are 11 T cell receptor beta chains from one specimen sequenced in a study of blood T cell repertoires in COVID-19. Produced via immunoSEQ multiplex PCR; TCRdb's table is partial and in-frame only. The table includes 180,000 or so clones, over 65% detected once. What was sequenced was PBMCs or T cells enriched from blood (not recorded which). These receptors came from a woman between 50 and 59 years old who had recovered from COVID-19.

The V and J genes are TRBV10-3 and TRBJ2-3; D possibly corresponds to TRBD2 (5 bases). The V gene lost 2 bases and the J gene lost 2 bases, with 8 bases spanning the gap. This CDR3 is 14 amino acids long. Germline V CDR1 and CDR2: ENHRY, SYGVKD. The CDR3 bases are TGTGCCATCAGTGAGGGACTTCTCACAGATACGCAGTATTTT. Encoded protein: CAISEGLLTDTQYF.

Only one count was recorded for this clone. The gene calls are TRBV11-2 and TRBJ2-2; 7 bases align to TRBD1. V shed 8 bases and J 13 bases; nucleotides not matched to a gene: 10. This CDR3 is 12 amino acids long. Germline V gene data show CDR1 as SGHAT and CDR2 as FQNNGV. This chain's CDR3 is CASHFRGRGLFF. The CDR3 nucleotides are TGTGCCAGCCACTTTAGGGGGCGCGGGCTGTTTTTT.

The V gene is TRBV12-3 or TRBV12-4, the J gene TRBJ1-1; no clear D gene. The CDR3 is made up of 13 amino acids. V lost 5 bases to trimming and J lost 5 bases, with 12 bases between them. The CDR3 nucleotides are TGTGCCAGCAGTCCAAGGGAGTCTACTGAAGCTTTCTTT. It codes for CASSPRESTEAFF.

The chain carries TRBV14 and TRBJ1-1; D is possibly TRBD1 (5 bases). Germline V gene lookup returns CDR1 SGHDN and CDR2 FVKESK. This CDR3 has 10 residues. Trimming stripped 6 bases from V and 11 bases from J, with 10 bases between. The CDR3 loop is CASSPGRAFF. The CDR3 DNA is TGTGCCAGCAGTCCAGGGAGGGCTTTCTTT. Filled out from reference TRBV14 and TRBJ1-1, the complete variable domain reads EAGVTQFPSHSVIEKGQTVTLRCDPISGHDNLYWYRRVMGKEIKFLLHFVKESKQDESGMPNNRFLAERTGGTYSTLKVQPAELEDSGVYFCASSPGRAFFGQGTRLTVV.

The chain carries TRBV4-2 and TRBJ1-1; D unclear. V was clipped by 4 bases and J by 1 base, with 19 bases between them. The CDR3 loop spans 17 amino acids. Germline V gene sequence: CDR1 LGHNA, CDR2 YNFKEQ. The CDR3 reads CASSPRPRQYANTEAFF. The CDR3 bases are TGTGCCAGCAGCCCACGACCGCGGCAGTATGCGAACACTGAAGCTTTCTTT.

The chain is built from TRBV6-9 and TRBJ1-1; TRBD1 might be the D (5 bases). Germline CDR1 and CDR2: MNHGY and SVAAGI. Trimming shortened V by 3 bases and J by 3 bases, and 14 bases separated the two germline ends. The CDR3 totals 15 residues. The CDR3 coding sequence is TGTGCCAGCAGTTACCCCGCTCCCAGGGACACTGAAGCTTTCTTT. Residues: CASSYPAPRDTEAFF.

This clone has just one count. This rearrangement joins TRBV30 to TRBJ1-1; D is unresolved. The CDR3 runs 12 residues. Germline CDR1 GTSNPN, CDR2 SVGIG (reference sequence). Trimming left V 4 bases short and J 7 bases short, with 13 bases between. The CDR3 coding sequence is TGTGCCTGGATGGGGTTCGGGGTTGAAGCTTTCTTT. Translated: CAWMGFGVEAFF.

The rearrangement joins TRBV27 to TRBJ2-7, with 7 bases matching TRBD1. After removal of 5 bases from V and 8 bases from J, the junction contained 9 bases not matched to a gene. From germline, CDR1 is MNHEY and CDR2 SMNVEV (reference sequence). This CDR3 has 13 amino acids. CDR3 coding DNA: TGTGCCAGCAGTCCTCGGACAGGTGAGAAGCAGTACGTC. Amino acids: CASSPRTGEKQYV.

This clone was observed once. The genes are TRBV5-6 and TRBJ1-2; no firm D call. The CDR3 contains 13 residues. Germline CDR1 reads SGHDT; CDR2 reads YYEEEE. V lost 1 base to trimming and J lost 3 bases, with 7 bases between them. This chain's CDR3 is CASSLLPDYGYTF. CDR3 DNA: TGTGCCAGCAGCTTGCTGCCGGACTATGGCTACACCTTC. The complete variable domain, with remaining parts taken from reference TRBV5-6 and TRBJ1-2, reads DAGVTQSPTHLIKTRGQQVTLRCSPKSGHDTVSWYQQALGQGPQFIFQYYEEEERQRGNFPDRFSGHQFPNYSSELNVNALLLGDSALYLCASSLLPDYGYTFGSGTRLTVV.

This chain connects TRBV25-1 to TRBJ1-2, with D uncertain. This CDR3 region has 13 residues. V was pared by 5 bases and J by 4 bases, with 11 bases between. Germline CDR1 and CDR2: MGHDK and SYGVNS. The DNA for the CDR3 is TGTGCCAGCAGTCGCTCTCAAGCCTATGGCTACACCTTC. Translation gives CASSRSQAYGYTF.

This chain joins TRBV7-2 and TRBJ1-1; possibly TRBD1 for D (5 bases). Germline CDR1 and CDR2: SGHTA and FQGNSA. V lost 1 base, J lost 8 bases, and 14 bases lay in between. The CDR3 spans 14 residues. CDR3 bases: TGTGCCAGCAGCTTAGTCGCGGGGCCTCGGGAAGCTTTCTTT. Translating it yields CASSLVAGPREAFF.